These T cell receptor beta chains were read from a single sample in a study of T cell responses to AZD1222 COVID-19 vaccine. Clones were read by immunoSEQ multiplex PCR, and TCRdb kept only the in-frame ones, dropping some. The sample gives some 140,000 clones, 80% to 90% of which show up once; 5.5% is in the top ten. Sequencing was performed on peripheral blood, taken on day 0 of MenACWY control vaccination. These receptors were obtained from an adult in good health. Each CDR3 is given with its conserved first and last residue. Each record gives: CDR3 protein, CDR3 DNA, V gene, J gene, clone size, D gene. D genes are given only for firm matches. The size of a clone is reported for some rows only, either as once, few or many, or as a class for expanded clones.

CATKDRGQGNQPQHF,TGTGCCACAAAGGACAGGGGGCAGGGCAATCAGCCCCAGCATTTT,TRBV19,TRBJ1-5,.,TRBD1
CASSYQDRNHQPQHF,TGTGCCAGCAGCTACCAGGACAGGAATCATCAGCCCCAGCATTTT,TRBV5-6,TRBJ1-5,.,TRBD1
CASSLVTRALSEQYF,TGTGCCAGCAGCTTAGTTACTAGGGCCCTTTCGGAGCAGTATTTT,TRBV11-2,TRBJ2-3,.,.
CASSEGFGTGELFF,TGTGCCAGCAGTGAAGGATTCGGGACCGGGGAGCTGTTTTTT,TRBV6-4,TRBJ2-2,.,.
CSARTETQYF,TGCAGTGCCAGGACGGAGACCCAGTACTTC,TRBV29-1,TRBJ2-5,.,.
CASSDLYSNQPQHF,TGTGCCAGCAGTGACCTCTATAGCAATCAGCCCCAGCATTTT,TRBV6-1,TRBJ1-5,.,.
CASSLSVVGTEAFF,TGTGCCAGCAGTTTATCAGTCGTGGGCACTGAAGCTTTCTTT,TRBV27,TRBJ1-1,.,.
CASSLDSPSYEQYF,TGTGCCAGCAGCTTAGACAGCCCCTCCTACGAGCAGTACTTC,TRBV7-3,TRBJ2-7,.,.
CASSVGAGAGELFF,TGTGCCAGCAGCGTAGGGGCAGGGGCCGGGGAGCTGTTTTTT,TRBV9,TRBJ2-2,.,.
CASSQEGGYIYGYTF,TGCGCCAGCAGCCAAGAGGGGGGGTACATCTATGGCTACACCTTC,TRBV4-1,TRBJ1-2,few,.
CASRQLSSYNSPLHF,TGTGCCAGTAGACAGCTGAGCTCCTATAATTCACCCCTCCACTTT,TRBV6-5,TRBJ1-6,.,.
CASQGQNTEAFF,TGTGCCAGCCAAGGGCAGAACACTGAAGCTTTCTTT,TRBV4-2,TRBJ1-1,.,.
CASSLTGKGDTEAFF,TGTGCCAGCAGCTTAACAGGGAAAGGGGACACTGAAGCTTTCTTT,TRBV7-9,TRBJ1-1,few,.
CASSLEFGSNEQFF,TGTGCCAGCAGCTTAGAATTTGGGTCCAATGAGCAGTTCTTC,TRBV11-2,TRBJ2-1,.,.
CATSTRPPRPHEQFF,TGTGCCACCAGCACCCGCCCTCCTAGGCCCCATGAGCAGTTCTTC,TRBV15,TRBJ2-1,.,.
CASIQIGYTEAFF,TGTGCCAGTATACAAATAGGGTACACTGAAGCTTTCTTT,TRBV19,TRBJ1-1,.,.
CASSLVGSPGLTDTQYF,TGTGCCAGCAGCTTAGTGGGCTCCCCGGGCCTCACAGATACGCAGTATTTT,TRBV11-2,TRBJ2-3,.,.
CASSLNQDTDTQYF,TGTGCCAGCAGCTTGAATCAGGACACAGATACGCAGTATTTT,TRBV5-4,TRBJ2-3,.,.
CASSINSNQPQHF,TGTGCCAGCAGCATAAATAGCAATCAGCCCCAGCATTTT,TRBV12-3/TRBV12-4,TRBJ1-5,.,.
CASSPLRPEELFF,TGTGCCAGCAGCCCCCTGCGACCCGAAGAGCTGTTTTTT,TRBV11-2,TRBJ2-2,.,.
CASSFDDRGFF,TGTGCCAGCAGCTTCGACGACAGGGGCTTCTTT,TRBV7-9,TRBJ1-1,.,TRBD1
CASTPTDQRAHYGYTF,TGTGCCAGTACCCCGACCGACCAGAGGGCCCACTATGGCTACACCTTC,TRBV19,TRBJ1-2,.,.
CASRVWMNTEAFF,TGTGCCAGCCGGGTTTGGATGAACACTGAAGCTTTCTTT,TRBV12-3/TRBV12-4,TRBJ1-1,once,.
CASKRGGGYTF,TGTGCCAGCAAGCGGGGAGGAGGCTACACCTTC,TRBV27,TRBJ1-2,few,.
CASMAGEETQYF,TGTGCCAGCATGGCGGGCGAAGAGACCCAGTACTTC,TRBV2,TRBJ2-5,.,.
CASAARGGNQLTNEKLFF,TGTGCCAGCGCCGCCCGAGGGGGGAACCAACTGACTAATGAAAAACTGTTTTTT,TRBV11-2,TRBJ1-4,.,.
CASSYSKDVGNTIYF,TGTGCCAGCAGTTACTCAAAAGACGTAGGAAACACCATATATTTT,TRBV6-6,TRBJ1-3,.,.
CASSFRGDSNQPQHF,TGCGCCAGCAGCTTCAGGGGGGATAGCAATCAGCCCCAGCATTTT,TRBV5-1,TRBJ1-5,.,TRBD1
CASSLGAVEQFF,TGCGCCAGCAGCTTGGGCGCGGTTGAGCAGTTCTTC,TRBV5-1,TRBJ2-1,.,.
CASSYLVGQGFTDTQYF,TGTGCCAGCAGTTACCTGGTCGGACAGGGTTTCACAGATACGCAGTATTTT,TRBV6-2/TRBV6-3,TRBJ2-3,once,TRBD1
CATSDPGGYTF,TGTGCCACCAGTGACCCCGGGGGCTACACCTTC,TRBV24-1,TRBJ1-2,.,.
CASSIVRGGYGYTF,TGTGCCAGTAGTATAGTAAGGGGCGGGTATGGCTACACCTTC,TRBV19,TRBJ1-2,.,.
CASSSGQSYEQYF,TGCGCCAGCAGCTCGGGACAGAGCTACGAGCAGTACTTC,TRBV4-1,TRBJ2-7,.,TRBD1
CASSLEAGSPADTQYF,TGCGCCAGCAGCTTGGAGGCGGGATCCCCCGCAGATACGCAGTATTTT,TRBV5-1,TRBJ2-3,.,.
CASSLRGGGQPQHF,TGTGCCAGCAGTTTAAGAGGGGGTGGTCAGCCCCAGCATTTT,TRBV28,TRBJ1-5,few,.
CASSFPEADTQYF,TGCGCCAGCAGCTTCCCGGAAGCAGATACGCAGTATTTT,TRBV5-1,TRBJ2-3,.,.
CASGPSWELPTDTQYF,TGTGCCAGCGGGCCCTCATGGGAGTTACCCACAGATACGCAGTATTTT,TRBV9,TRBJ2-3,.,.
CASSVSGTLTYGYTF,TGTGCCAGCAGCGTATCCGGGACATTAACCTATGGCTACACCTTC,TRBV2,TRBJ1-2,.,.
CAIPGTLMNTEAFF,TGTGCCATCCCAGGTACTCTCATGAACACTGAAGCTTTCTTT,TRBV2,TRBJ1-1,once,.
CASSYSVKDYGYTF,TGTGCCAGCAGTTACTCGGTGAAAGACTATGGCTACACCTTC,TRBV6-5,TRBJ1-2,once,.
CASSLGGSTGFEQFF,TGTGCCAGCAGCTTAGGAGGCTCCACAGGGTTTGAGCAGTTCTTC,TRBV11-3,TRBJ2-1,.,.
CASGLTRVPLSYTF,TGTGCTAGTGGACTCACCAGGGTTCCTCTGAGCTACACCTTC,TRBV12-5,TRBJ1-2,.,.